This T cell receptor beta chain was recovered during a study of metastatic and nonmetastatic thyroid tumors. Study-level background: Comparison of repertoires was carried out across blood and tumor or nodule tissue from malignant and benign thyroid patients.

Study-wide findings and caveats: The study reportedly found significantly higher TCR beta diversity in malignant thyroid tumors than benign nodules, in blood and tumor.

Germline V gene lookup returns CDR1 SGHDN and CDR2 FVKESK. CDR3 length: 16 amino acids. Trimming took 1 base from V and 2 from J; bases not matched to a gene: 5. The entire patient cohort was treatment-naive prior to thyroid surgery. How the authors handled the data: The distant-metastasis classifier for papillary thyroid cancer was built from CDR3 differences across clinicopathological groups. Using MiXCR, TCRdb reanalyzed the PCR reads. None of the V and J calls come from the authors' own analysis; TCRdb made them. This sample yields approximately 20,000 clones, of which roughly 14% are seen a single time; around 19% belongs to the top ten. A note on this clone: Its antigen remains unknown.

The sequenced sample was blood. This chain links TRBV14 with TRBJ2-7; 10 positions agree with TRBD2. This TCR derives from a female donor with papillary thyroid cancer or a benign thyroid nodule (not recorded which). Some clones in this sample may be carry-over from other donors' samples. The CDR3 region is CASSQAGSGRAYEQYF. In DNA form, the CDR3 reads TGTGCCAGCAGCCAAGCCGGAAGCGGGAGGGCCTACGAGCAGTACTTC. Together with reference TRBV14 and TRBJ2-7, the CDR3 gives the full variable domain: EAGVTQFPSHSVIEKGQTVTLRCDPISGHDNLYWYRRVMGKEIKFLLHFVKESKQDESGMPNNRFLAERTGGTYSTLKVQPAELEDSGVYFCASSQAGSGRAYEQYFGPGTRLTVT.